What follows are 11 T cell receptor beta chains derived from one specimen sequenced in a study of blood T cells in healthy people across ages. Using a J-beta primer mix together with a sample-barcoded 5' primer, a second PCR was run for roughly 6 to 11 cycles. TCRdb re-called the 5' RACE reads through MiXCR, storing one row per CDR3 protein. The repertoire includes fewer than 2,000,000 distinct CDR3 sequences, approximately 40% of them detected once, and roughly 24% sits in the top ten. Sequencing was done on a sample of blood. The source is a human donor in good health.

The rearrangement uses TRBV7-3 and TRBJ2-1; 8 nucleotides match TRBD2. Per germline, CDR1 SGHTA and CDR2 FQGTGA. The CDR3 is 13 amino acids. The V segment lost 5 bases and the J segment 12 bases; nucleotides outside the gene matches: 9. CDR3 loop: CASSPRAGERQFF. The CDR3 region has the DNA TGTGCCAGCAGCCCCCGAGCGGGGGAAAGGCAGTTCTTC.

V is TRBV25-1 and J is TRBJ2-1; the D is unclear. Per the germline V gene, CDR1 is MGHDK and CDR2 is SYGVNS. CDR3 length equals 12 residues. The V and J ends lost 0 bases and 10 bases respectively, with 7 bases between them. As DNA, the CDR3 is TGTGCCAGCAGTGAATATGTGAGGGAGCAGTTCTTC. Its translation is CASSEYVREQFF.

Only a few counts were recorded for this clonotype. CDR3: CATSDWDREGETQYF. In DNA form, the CDR3 reads TGTGCCACCAGTGACTGGGACAGGGAAGGCGAGACCCAGTACTTC. The rearrangement links TRBV24-1 to TRBJ2-5; the match to TRBD1 covers 9 bases. The J segment lost 5 bases and the V segment lost 4 bases, leaving 7 bases of the junction unmatched. This CDR3 has 15 residues. Germline CDR1 is KGHDR and CDR2 is SFDVKD.

The chain employs TRBV29-1 and TRBJ1-2; TRBD1 aligns across 7 bases. The CDR3 consists of 14 residues. Germline CDR1 and CDR2: SQVTM and ANQGSEA. Trimming at V came to 4 bases and at J to 1 base, leaving 6 bases not matched to a gene. Written as DNA, the CDR3 is TGCAGCGTTGCAGGGACAGCACGTAACTATGGCTACACCTTC. It yields the protein CSVAGTARNYGYTF.

Only a few counts were recorded for this clonotype. The rearrangement joins TRBV7-6 to TRBJ2-7, with D perhaps TRBD1 (7 bases). CDR3 length: 14 residues. Trimming cost V 3 bases and J 4 bases, with 13 bases left between them. CDR1 and CDR2 from the germline V gene are SGHVS and FNYEAQ. The DNA for the CDR3 is TGTGCCAGCAGCTTCACAGGGGAGGCGTACGAGCAGTACTTC. This translates into CASSFTGEAYEQYF.

The chain uses TRBV7-2 and TRBJ2-4; 11 bases agree with TRBD1. Germline CDR1 reads SGHTA; CDR2 reads FQGNSA. The CDR3 length is 16 residues. V shed 3 bases and J 5 bases; nucleotides not matched to a gene: 6. The CDR3, as DNA: TGTGCCAGCAGCTTCCCCCGGGACAGGGGGGAAAACATTCAGTACTTC. It is translated as CASSFPRDRGENIQYF.

This clonotype was seen repeatedly, ten times or more. The CDR3 DNA follows: TGTGCCAGCAGTTACTCGAGCCCAGATACGCAGTATTTT. Amino acids: CASSYSSPDTQYF. The V gene is TRBV6-5, the J gene TRBJ2-3; no firm D call. V was clipped by 0 bases and J by 4 bases, with 5 bases between them. This CDR3 is built from 13 residues. The germline gives CDR1 MNHEY, CDR2 SVGAGI.

V is TRBV15 and J is TRBJ1-2; D unresolved. The CDR3 is made up of 14 amino acids. The germline V gene encodes CDR1 LNHNV and CDR2 YYDKDF (reference sequence). Trimming took off 0 bases at V and 5 bases at J, with 10 bases between the two ends. The CDR3 sequence: CATSRDTGRYGYTF. CDR3 bases: TGTGCCACCAGCAGAGATACGGGGAGATATGGCTACACCTTC.

This clonotype was seen only a few times. The CDR3 protein is CASSQLQGFQPQHF. The CDR3 DNA sequence: TGCGCCAGCAGCCAACTACAGGGGTTTCAGCCCCAGCATTTT. V gene TRBV4-3 combines with J gene TRBJ1-5, with 7 positions matching TRBD1. Germline CDR1 and CDR2: LGHNA and YSLEER. The CDR3 length is 14 residues. The J segment lost 6 bases and the V segment lost 2 bases, leaving 4 bases of the junction unmatched.

As regards this clonotype: Germline is not matched at one junction end, which may reflect a read error. The chain recombines TRBV7-9 with TRBJ2-3, with 10 bases matching TRBD2. Per germline, CDR1 SEHNR and CDR2 FQNEAQ (reference sequence). The CDR3 is 14 residues long. CDR3 DNA: TGTGCCACCATAGCGGGGGGATACACAGACACGCAGTATTTT. It encodes CATIAGGYTDTQYF.

A few counts support this clonotype. DNA for the CDR3: TGCAGTGCTAGAGTTGCCGGACAGAGAAATCAGCCCCAGCATTTT. As protein: CSARVAGQRNQPQHF. This rearrangement joins TRBV20-1 to TRBJ1-5, with D perhaps matching TRBD1 (6 bases). The germline V gene encodes CDR1 DFQATT and CDR2 SNEGSKA (reference sequence). This CDR3 spans 15 amino acids. The ends were cut back, 1 base at V and 4 bases at J, with 14 bases in the middle.